This T cell receptor beta chain originates from a study of blood T cell repertoires in COVID-19. Across the study: PBMCs, B-cell-depleted T cells, or T cells were the source of the cDNA or gDNA that made up the material.

Methods used by the authors: Reference gene primers were amplified, and this amplification served to estimate nucleated cell counts. Repertoires were generated with immunoSEQ multiplex PCR, while TCRdb's copy carries only in-frame clones and drops some. V, J and clone size are those of that table, while D and trimming were read from the DNA. Here the sample spans just under 65,000 clones, around 73% being singletons. Unmatched junction bases numbered 7, after V lost 6 bases and J lost 3 bases. Germline V lookup: CDR1 ENHRY, CDR2 SYGVKD. The CDR3 extends over 14 amino acids. Enrollment of patients from Seattle took place during active infection, with longitudinal follow-up.

The TCR was taken from a man between 60 and 75 years old with COVID-19, enrolled during active disease. Sequencing was done on a sample of peripheral blood. The chain has TRBV10-3 and TRBJ2-7, with TRBD2 identical over 8 bases. Here the CDR3 reads CAIRDSGTNYEQYF. For the CDR3, the DNA is TGTGCCATCAGGGATAGCGGGACCAACTACGAGCAGTACTTC.